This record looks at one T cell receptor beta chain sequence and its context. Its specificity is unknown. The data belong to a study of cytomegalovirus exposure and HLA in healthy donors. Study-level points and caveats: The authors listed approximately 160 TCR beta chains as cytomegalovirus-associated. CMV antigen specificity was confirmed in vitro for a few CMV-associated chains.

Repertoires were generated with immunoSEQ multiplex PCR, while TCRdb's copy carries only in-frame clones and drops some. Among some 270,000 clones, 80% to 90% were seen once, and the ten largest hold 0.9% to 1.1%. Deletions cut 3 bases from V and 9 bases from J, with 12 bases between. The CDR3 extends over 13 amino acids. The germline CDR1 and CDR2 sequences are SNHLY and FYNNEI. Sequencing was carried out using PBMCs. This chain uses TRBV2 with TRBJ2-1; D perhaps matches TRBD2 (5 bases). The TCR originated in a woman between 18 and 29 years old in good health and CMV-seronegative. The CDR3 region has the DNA TGTGCCAGCAGTGACAGAGACGGAGGTGAGCAGTTCTTC. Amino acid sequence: CASSDRDGGEQFF.